This T cell receptor beta chain was observed in a study of control samples from healthy donors and cancer patients. This CDR3 region has 16 residues. After removal of 11 bases from V and 3 bases from J, the junction contained 13 bases not matched to a gene. Germline loops: CDR1 SNHLY, CDR2 FYNNEI. Profiling relied on immunoSEQ multiplex PCR, and the TCRdb table lists in-frame clones only, not all of them. The repertoire holds roughly 60,000 clones, 90% to 95% seen once, with around 4.2% in the top ten. V and J are TRBV2 and TRBJ2-2, with 9 bases fitting TRBD2. This receptor was taken from a man aged 25 to 45 in good health. Sequencing was performed on blood. The CDR3 loop reads CARCAAAGGDTGELFF. The CDR3 DNA reads as TGTGCCCGCTGTGCCGCGGCGGGGGGGGACACCGGGGAGCTGTTTTTT.